The 27 T cell receptor beta chains below come from one sample, sequenced in a study of blood T cell repertoires in COVID-19. Repertoires were generated with immunoSEQ multiplex PCR, while TCRdb's copy carries only in-frame clones and drops some. The sample shows about 160,000 clones, approximately 92% of them seen only once. Sequencing input: peripheral blood. Source of these receptors: a woman aged 50 to 60 with acute or convalescent COVID-19.

The V call is TRBV2, the J call TRBJ1-3; tentative D call: TRBD1 (6 bases). The germline V gene has CDR1 SNHLY and CDR2 FYNNEI. The CDR3 is 13 amino acids. Trimming pared 7 bases from V and 4 bases from J, leaving 11 bases between. CDR3 DNA sequence: TGTGCCAGCACTGGGGGGGCGGGAAACACCATATATTTT. Residues: CASTGGAGNTIYF. Based on the CDR3 plus reference TRBV2 and TRBJ1-3, the full variable domain is EPEVTQTPSHQVTQMGQEVILRCVPISNHLYFYWYRQILGQKVEFLVSFYNNEISEKSEIFDDQFSVERPDGSNFTLKIRSTKLEDSAMYFCASTGGAGNTIYFGEGSWLTVV.

The chain combines TRBV11-3 with TRBJ2-3; 7 positions agree with TRBD1. Germline CDR1 and CDR2: SGHNT and YENEEA. The CDR3 covers 15 residues. Losses at the gene ends were 6 bases for V and 4 bases for J; bases not matched to a gene: 10. Written as DNA, the CDR3 is TGTGCCAGCAGTCGACAGGGATTCGGCGCAGATACGCAGTATTTT. Encoded protein: CASSRQGFGADTQYF.

V is TRBV18 and J is TRBJ1-5; 7 nucleotides align to TRBD1. CDR1 is KGHSH and CDR2 is LQKENI in the germline V gene. V lost 4 bases and J lost 3; bases outside the gene matches: 6. The CDR3 extends over 15 amino acids. The CDR3 nucleotides read TGTGCCAGCTCACGCGGACAGGTCCTCAATCAGCCCCAGCATTTT. Protein product: CASSRGQVLNQPQHF.

V usage is TRBV11-2 and J usage is TRBJ2-1; 10 bases fit TRBD2. This CDR3 comprises 16 residues. CDR1 and CDR2 (germline): SGHAT, FQNNGV. V was clipped by 5 bases and J by 6 bases; unmatched bases: 10. The CDR3 DNA follows: TGTGCCAGCAGCAGATTCCTAGCGGGGGTTGGCAATGAGCAGTTCTTC. Amino acids: CASSRFLAGVGNEQFF.

This chain joins TRBV28 and TRBJ1-6; weak D call: TRBD1 (5 bases). Trimming shortened V by 4 bases and J by 7 bases, and 20 bases separated the two germline ends. This CDR3 contains 17 residues. Germline lookup yields CDR1 MDHEN and CDR2 SYDVKM. Here the CDR3 reads CASSSLAWGRVNSPLHF. The CDR3, as DNA: TGTGCCAGCAGTTCACTAGCGTGGGGGAGGGTGAATTCACCCCTCCACTTT.

The chain is built from TRBV10-3 and TRBJ1-2; 8 nucleotides agree with TRBD1. The junction had 9 bases not matched to a gene; V was cut back by 6 bases and J by 6 bases. CDR1 is ENHRY, CDR2 SYGVKD, per germline. The CDR3 loop spans 14 amino acids. CDR3 region: CAISPRRTGNGYTF. In DNA form, the CDR3 reads TGTGCCATCAGCCCTCGAAGGACAGGGAATGGCTACACCTTC.

The rearrangement links TRBV15 to TRBJ1-4, with 7 bases aligning to TRBD1. Germline values: CDR1 LNHNV, CDR2 YYDKDF (reference sequence). Trimming took 1 base from V and 4 from J; bases not matched to a gene: 6. The CDR3 is 16 residues long. The CDR3 sequence: CATSRGWTGGNEKLFF. CDR3 DNA: TGTGCCACCAGCAGAGGCTGGACAGGTGGTAATGAAAAACTGTTTTTT. The full variable domain, with the rest looked up from reference TRBV15 and TRBJ1-4, is DAMVIQNPRYQVTQFGKPVTLSCSQTLNHNVMYWYQQKSSQAPKLLFHYYDKDFNNEADTPDNFQSRRPNTSFCFLDIRSPGLGDTAMYLCATSRGWTGGNEKLFFGSGTQLSVL.

V usage is TRBV6-5 and J usage is TRBJ1-2; no firm D call. Germline V lookup: CDR1 MNHEY, CDR2 SVGAGI. The CDR3 consists of 12 residues. Trimming left V 2 bases short and J 5 bases short, with 6 bases between. The CDR3 reads CASSYRGYGYTF. CDR3 DNA: TGTGCCAGCAGTTACCGGGGATATGGCTACACCTTC.

The chain has TRBV10-3 and TRBJ1-6; 7 bases are shared with TRBD1. Germline CDR1 is ENHRY and CDR2 is SYGVKD. The CDR3 contains 15 residues. V shed 3 bases and J 6 bases; nucleotides not matched to a gene: 5. DNA of the CDR3: TGTGCCATCAGTGAAAACAGGGGCGCTAATTCACCCCTCCACTTT. This codes for CAISENRGANSPLHF.

The table lists this clone with a count of one. This chain connects TRBV3-1 (or the pseudogene TRBV3-2) to TRBJ2-7; the match to TRBD2 covers 7 bases. V lost 0 bases, J lost 4 bases, and 6 bases stayed unmatched. Germline-derived CDR1 and CDR2 are LGHDT and YNNKEL (reference sequence). The length of the CDR3 is 15 residues. The CDR3 region has the DNA TGTGCCAGCAGCCAAGAGGGGAGCGGGGTTTACGAGCAGTACTTC. Its translation is CASSQEGSGVYEQYF.

The chain recombines TRBV6-2 or TRBV6-3 with TRBJ1-1; 7 nucleotides line up with TRBD1. Germline V lookup: CDR1 MNHEY, CDR2 SVGEGT. V was clipped by 4 bases and J by 5 bases; unmatched bases: 10. This CDR3 is 15 amino acids long. CDR3 residues: CASSSRTGGRTEAFF. CDR3 nucleotides: TGTGCCAGCAGTTCCCGGACAGGAGGGAGGACTGAAGCTTTCTTT.

The chain employs TRBV19 and TRBJ1-2, with unresolved D. The CDR3 loop spans 15 amino acids. V gave up 10 bases and J gave up 4 bases, with 22 bases separating them. Germline CDR1 and CDR2: LNHDA and SQIVND (reference sequence). The CDR3 region is CATIGPGPGSYGYTF. The CDR3 coding sequence is TGTGCCACCATAGGGCCCGGGCCGGGGAGCTATGGCTACACCTTC. Drawing the rest from reference TRBV19 and TRBJ1-2, the complete variable domain is DGGITQSPKYLFRKEGQNVTLSCEQNLNHDAMYWYRQDPGQGLRLIYYSQIVNDFQKGDIAEGYSVSREKKESFPLTVTSAQKNPTAFYLCATIGPGPGSYGYTFGSGTRLTVV.

The V and J genes are TRBV11-2 and TRBJ1-2, with D uncertain. The V gene lost 5 bases and the J gene lost 6 bases, with 10 bases spanning the gap. Germline V gene lookup returns CDR1 SGHAT and CDR2 FQNNGV. CDR3 length: 12 amino acids. The CDR3 spells CASSGTEHGYTF. DNA of the CDR3: TGTGCCAGCAGCGGAACAGAGCATGGCTACACCTTC.

The V gene is TRBV7-8, the J gene TRBJ1-4; 9 bases align to TRBD1. In germline, CDR1 is SGHVS, CDR2 FQNEAQ. J was trimmed by 8 bases and V by 5 bases; bases with no gene match: 9. The CDR3 loop spans 15 amino acids. The CDR3 reads CASSPRQGVREKLFF. The CDR3 DNA sequence: TGTGCCAGCAGCCCTAGACAGGGGGTCCGGGAAAAACTGTTTTTT.

V usage is TRBV5-1 and J usage is TRBJ2-1; D is possibly TRBD1 (6 bases). Germline loops: CDR1 SGHRS, CDR2 YFSETQ. The CDR3 is 17 amino acids. Trimming shortened V by 0 bases and J by 2 bases, and 15 bases separated the two germline ends. In DNA form, the CDR3 reads TGCGCCAGCAGCTTGGCACCGACAGGCAATCCCTACAATGAGCAGTTCTTC. Translation gives CASSLAPTGNPYNEQFF.

This clone was recorded only once. This rearrangement joins TRBV30 to TRBJ1-2; D is uncertain. The CDR3 totals 13 residues. Germline V gene lookup returns CDR1 GTSNPN and CDR2 SVGIG (reference sequence). V lost 3 bases, J lost 6 bases, and 14 bases lay in between. CDR3 sequence reads: CAWSLLEGHGYTF. In DNA form, the CDR3 reads TGTGCCTGGAGCTTGTTAGAGGGCCATGGCTACACCTTC.

The gene calls are TRBV7-2 and TRBJ2-3; possibly TRBD2 for D (6 bases). Germline V gene sequence: CDR1 SGHTA, CDR2 FQGNSA. CDR3 size: 15 residues. V lost 1 base and J lost 2, with 10 bases in between. CDR3 coding DNA: TGTGCCAGCAGCTTAGACGGGAGTACCACAGATACGCAGTATTTT. As protein: CASSLDGSTTDTQYF. The full variable domain, rest sourced from reference TRBV7-2 and TRBJ2-3, is GAGVSQSPSNKVTEKGKDVELRCDPISGHTALYWYRQSLGQGLEFLIYFQGNSAPDKSGLPSDRFSAERTGGSVSTLTIQRTQQEDSAVYLCASSLDGSTTDTQYFGPGTRLTVL.

The V gene is TRBV6-4, the J gene TRBJ2-2, with D tentatively TRBD1 (5 bases). The CDR3 extends over 15 amino acids. Germline CDR1 reads MRHNA; CDR2 reads SNTAGT. Trimming shortened V by 4 bases and J by 3 bases, and 12 bases separated the two germline ends. The CDR3 reads CASSGAGIDTGELFF. CDR3 bases: TGTGCCAGCAGTGGGGCAGGGATTGACACCGGGGAGCTGTTTTTT.

The chain carries TRBV28 and TRBJ1-2, with D possibly TRBD1 on 6 matching bases. The V gene's germline CDR1 is MDHEN and CDR2 SYDVKM. The CDR3 is 15 residues long. Trimming took off 8 bases at V and 0 bases at J, with 16 bases between the two ends. CDR3 amino acids: CASRVGGGANYGYTF. The CDR3 DNA is TGTGCCAGCCGTGTGGGGGGGGGCGCTAACTATGGCTACACCTTC.

V gene TRBV12-3 or TRBV12-4 combines with J gene TRBJ1-5; D gene unclear. CDR3 size: 13 residues. V was clipped by 4 bases and J by 7 bases, with 11 bases between them. Here the CDR3 reads CASSSTGGQPQHF. The DNA for the CDR3 is TGTGCCAGCAGTTCCACCGGAGGGCAGCCCCAGCATTTT.

The chain employs TRBV30 and TRBJ1-1, with D tentatively TRBD1 (6 bases). Trimming cost V 3 bases and J 6 bases, with 11 bases left between them. Germline V gene sequence: CDR1 GTSNPN, CDR2 SVGIG (reference sequence). The length of the CDR3 is 12 residues. As DNA, the CDR3 is TGTGCCTGGAGCCCAGGGGCGCCTGAAGCTTTCTTT. Amino acid sequence: CAWSPGAPEAFF.

The rearrangement joins TRBV7-9 to TRBJ2-5; 7 positions agree with TRBD1. CDR1 and CDR2 (germline): SEHNR, FQNEAQ (reference sequence). V shed 3 bases and J 2 bases; nucleotides not matched to a gene: 6. The CDR3 is made up of 15 amino acids. The CDR3 coding sequence is TGTGCCAGCAGCTTCCGACAGGGCCCGCAAGAGACCCAGTACTTC. Protein sequence: CASSFRQGPQETQYF.

This sequence joins TRBV19 and TRBJ1-5; 7 nucleotides match TRBD1. The trim removed 5 bases at V and 3 bases at J, leaving 7 bases unmatched. The CDR3 is 15 amino acids. Per the germline V gene, CDR1 is LNHDA and CDR2 is SQIVND (reference sequence). CDR3 loop: CASSPGTVNNQPQHF. Here the CDR3 DNA reads TGTGCCAGTAGTCCGGGGACAGTAAACAATCAGCCCCAGCATTTT.

The chain combines TRBV2 with TRBJ1-2, with TRBD1 as a possible D gene (6 bases). Looked up from germline, CDR1 is SNHLY and CDR2 is FYNNEI. V was shortened by 10 bases and J by 4 bases, with 22 bases between the two germline ends. CDR3 length equals 15 residues. The CDR3 DNA is TGTGCCACCTCCTGGGGGACATCGGGACCCTATGGCTACACCTTC. Its protein product is CATSWGTSGPYGYTF.

This chain joins TRBV15 and TRBJ2-5; 10 bases match TRBD2. Per the germline V gene, CDR1 is LNHNV and CDR2 is YYDKDF (reference sequence). Trimming at V came to 0 bases and at J to 2 bases, leaving 18 bases not matched to a gene. This CDR3 is built from 21 residues. The CDR3 coding sequence is TGTGCCACCAGCAGAGATGGATTAGGAGCGGGGGGGCGAGTAACTCAAGAGACCCAGTACTTC. It is translated as CATSRDGLGAGGRVTQETQYF. The full variable domain, completed using reference TRBV15 and TRBJ2-5, is DAMVIQNPRYQVTQFGKPVTLSCSQTLNHNVMYWYQQKSSQAPKLLFHYYDKDFNNEADTPDNFQSRRPNTSFCFLDIRSPGLGDTAMYLCATSRDGLGAGGRVTQETQYFGPGTRLLVL.

Only one count was recorded for this clone. V usage is TRBV10-3 and J usage is TRBJ2-5, with D maybe TRBD1 (7 bases). The length of the CDR3 is 15 residues. CDR1 and CDR2 (germline): ENHRY, SYGVKD. V shed 2 bases and J shed 3 bases, with 13 bases lying between them. The chain's CDR3 is CAISEGAGQKETQYF. The DNA of the CDR3 is TGTGCCATCAGTGAGGGGGCGGGACAGAAAGAGACCCAGTACTTC.

V usage is TRBV30 and J usage is TRBJ1-1; 10 nucleotides line up with TRBD1. V lost 1 base and J lost 4; bases outside the gene matches: 0. The CDR3 length is 13 residues. Per germline, CDR1 GTSNPN and CDR2 SVGIG (reference sequence). Here the CDR3 reads CAWSGTGGTEAFF. The DNA for the CDR3 is TGTGCCTGGAGTGGGACAGGGGGCACTGAAGCTTTCTTT.